Below are 10 T cell receptor beta chains sequenced from a single sample in a study of T cell repertoires in cytomegalovirus infection. Using its own MiXCR run on the reads, TCRdb lists one record per CDR3 protein. The sample includes roughly 90,000 distinct CDR3 sequences, 25% to 35% of them seen just once. These TCRs are of unknown antigen specificity. The sample in question was CD8+ T cells from cultured PBMCs, obtained from culture after CMV antigen stimulation. Source of these receptors: a human donor in good health (CMV status not recorded). Some clones in this sample may be carry-over from other donors' samples.

This clonotype was counted ten times or more. The V gene is TRBV7-6, the J gene TRBJ1-2, with 8 bases identical to TRBD1. The length of the CDR3 is 15 residues. The ends lost 0 bases at V and 8 bases at J; junction bases unmatched: 8. Germline CDR1 is SGHVS and CDR2 is FNYEAQ. The CDR3 nucleotides read TGTGCCAGCAGCTTAGCCGGTCAGGGGGCGCAGGGCTACACCTTC. This codes for CASSLAGQGAQGYTF.

This clonotype was seen more than once but under ten times. The chain carries TRBV11-2 and TRBJ2-7; D is possibly TRBD1 (6 bases). The CDR3 contains 15 residues. The V and J ends lost 5 bases and 0 bases respectively, with 14 bases between them. Germline V gives CDR1 SGHAT, CDR2 FQNNGV. As DNA, the CDR3 is TGTGCCAGCAGCACAGGACAGTTGAGCTCCTACGAGCAGTACTTC. Its translation: CASSTGQLSSYEQYF.

This clonotype was observed a handful of times. The chain is built from TRBV7-9 and TRBJ2-5; no definite D call. V dropped 3 bases and J dropped 5 bases, with 13 bases sitting between them. The CDR3 sequence is 14 residues long. Germline V gene lookup returns CDR1 SEHNR and CDR2 FQNEAQ (reference sequence). The CDR3 DNA reads as TGTGCCAGCAGCTTCCCTGGGCTTCTCGAGACCCAGTACTTC. Translated, it gives CASSFPGLLETQYF.

This chain joins TRBV7-2 and TRBJ2-2, with 14 positions matching TRBD2. CDR3 length: 15 residues. With 4 bases clipped from V and 6 bases from J, the junction kept 1 base outside the gene matches. Germline-derived CDR1 and CDR2 are SGHTA and FQGNSA. CDR3: CASSWTSGGSGELFF. The CDR3 region has the DNA TGTGCCAGCAGCTGGACTAGCGGGGGGTCCGGGGAGCTGTTTTTT.

The CDR3 DNA sequence: TGTGCCAGCAGTTTACAGGGGGCGAAGTACACTGAAGCTTTCTTT. As protein: CASSLQGAKYTEAFF. The rearrangement links TRBV12-3 or TRBV12-4 to TRBJ1-1; the match to TRBD1 covers 8 bases. This CDR3 contains 15 residues. V shed 2 bases, J shed 3 bases, and the junction held 5 bases outside the gene matches.

This clonotype was observed a handful of times. The chain recombines TRBV7-6 with TRBJ2-5; 9 bases are shared with TRBD1. The V and J ends lost 4 bases and 3 bases, in that order; junction bases with no gene match: 12. The CDR3 is 17 amino acids. Germline CDR1 reads SGHVS; CDR2 reads FNYEAQ. CDR3 DNA: TGTGCCAGCAGCTATAGCACAGGGGGCGGCTCGGAAGAGACCCAGTACTTC. It is translated as CASSYSTGGGSEETQYF.

This clonotype has a handful of counts. This rearrangement joins TRBV7-8 to TRBJ2-2; 7 nucleotides match TRBD2. Losses at the gene ends were 4 bases for V and 4 bases for J; bases not matched to a gene: 3. The CDR3 spans 14 residues. In germline, CDR1 is SGHVS, CDR2 FQNEAQ. CDR3 sequence: CASSWPGGTGELFF. Here the CDR3 DNA reads TGTGCCAGCAGCTGGCCGGGAGGCACCGGGGAGCTGTTTTTT.

V is TRBV6-6 and J is TRBJ1-1; D remains unclear. The CDR3 contains 13 residues. V dropped 4 bases and J dropped 1 base, with 7 bases sitting between them. Germline assignment: CDR1 MNHNY and CDR2 SVGAGI (reference sequence). This chain's CDR3 is CASSSTENTEAFF. The CDR3 nucleotides are TGTGCCAGCAGTTCCACAGAGAACACTGAAGCTTTCTTT.

V usage is TRBV28 and J usage is TRBJ2-5; possible D gene TRBD1, 6 bases. CDR1 MDHEN and CDR2 SYDVKM come from the germline V gene. Trimming left V 3 bases short and J 4 bases short, with 15 bases between. The CDR3 contains 15 residues. As DNA, the CDR3 is TGTGCCAGCAGTTTTGAGCTGGGGGCCCCAGAGACCCAGTACTTC. Amino acid sequence: CASSFELGAPETQYF.

This clonotype was seen ten or more times. This chain uses TRBV4-1 with TRBJ1-2, with D uncertain. The germline V and J ends were trimmed by 3 bases and 6 bases, with 20 bases remaining between them. Germline loops: CDR1 MGHRA, CDR2 YSYEKL. This CDR3 contains 16 residues. This CDR3 reads CASSQKLHDLLHGYTF. The CDR3 nucleotides are TGCGCCAGCAGCCAGAAACTCCACGATCTGTTGCATGGCTACACCTTC.